These 7 T cell receptor beta chains came from one sample sequenced in a study of regulatory T cells in long-lasting Graves disease. Time point of the sample: newly diagnosed GD, antithyroid drugs for less than 3 months. Generation of the TCR library employed RNA extracted from PBMCs. Arm-PCR of CDR3 regions and iRepertoire HTBI primers were the basis on which TCR beta libraries were built. From the multiplex PCR reads, TCRdb called clonotypes with MiXCR, one entry per CDR3 protein. Here the sample spans about 440,000 distinct CDR3 sequences, under 15% being singletons. The same data also contributed to another study, on T cells in Graves' hyperthyroidism and ophthalmopathy.

Here the sequenced sample was peripheral blood mononuclear cells (PBMCs), taken at new diagnosis, from a patient treated with antithyroid drugs. The receptors were gathered from a young woman with Graves disease.

This clonotype was detected many times. This chain connects TRBV11-3 to TRBJ2-3; no clear D. V was clipped by 3 bases and J by 6 bases, with 7 bases between them. The length of the CDR3 is 12 residues. Germline CDR1 is SGHNT and CDR2 is YENEEA. This chain's CDR3 is CASSFLGDTQYF. The CDR3 bases are TGTGCCAGCAGCTTCCTAGGGGATACGCAGTATTTT.

This clonotype was found once. This chain joins TRBV7-2 and TRBJ2-7; D possibly corresponds to TRBD1 (6 bases). Trimming left V 4 bases short and J 10 bases short, with 11 bases between. The CDR3 covers 11 residues. Germline V gene lookup returns CDR1 SGHTA and CDR2 FQGNSA. CDR3 amino acids: CASSWGRRQYF. The DNA for the CDR3 is TGTGCCAGCAGCTGGGGGCGCAGACAGTACTTC.

This sequence joins TRBV10-2 and TRBJ2-2; 12 bases are shared with TRBD2. Germline CDR1 and CDR2: WSHSY and SAAADI. V shed 4 bases, J shed 7 bases, and the junction held 7 bases outside the gene matches. This CDR3 is built from 16 residues. CDR3 nucleotide sequence: TGCGCCAGCAGTGCCCAACTAGCGGGAGGCCACGGGGAGCTGTTTTTT. Its protein is CASSAQLAGGHGELFF.

This clonotype was counted at least ten times. This sequence joins TRBV6-1 and TRBJ2-5; 8 bases fit TRBD1. Germline values: CDR1 MNHNS, CDR2 SASEGT. Trimming at V came to 6 bases and at J to 5 bases, leaving 11 bases not matched to a gene. This CDR3 has 15 residues. The CDR3 is CASRGGQGRSETQYF. CDR3 nucleotide sequence: TGTGCCAGCAGGGGCGGACAGGGCCGTAGTGAGACCCAGTACTTC.

This clonotype appeared many times. The rearrangement joins TRBV24-1 to TRBJ2-5; D is perhaps TRBD1 (6 bases). The CDR3 is 13 residues long. Germline V gene sequence: CDR1 KGHDR, CDR2 SFDVKD. Trimming shortened V by 9 bases and J by 2 bases, and 12 bases separated the two germline ends. DNA for the CDR3: TGTGCCACCCCCTCCGGACAGCAAGAGACCCAGTACTTC. It yields the protein CATPSGQQETQYF.

The chain has TRBV30 and TRBJ1-4; a possible D gene is TRBD1 (6 bases). V lost 2 bases and J 2 bases, leaving 6 bases between the germline ends. The CDR3 spans 13 residues. The germline V gene encodes CDR1 GTSNPN and CDR2 SVGIG (reference sequence). CDR3 sequence: CAWSRGTNEKLFF. The CDR3 region has the DNA TGTGCCTGGAGTAGGGGGACTAATGAAAAACTGTTTTTT.

The V and J genes are TRBV10-1 and TRBJ1-3, with unresolved D. CDR1 WNHNN and CDR2 SYGVQD come from the germline V gene (reference sequence). This CDR3 spans 14 amino acids. V was pared by 7 bases and J by 0 bases, with 10 bases between. CDR3 in amino acids: CASMDGGSGNTIYF. The CDR3 DNA reads TGCGCCAGCATGGACGGAGGCTCTGGAAACACCATATATTTT.